This T cell receptor beta chain was sequenced during a study of cytomegalovirus exposure and HLA in healthy donors. Overall study findings and caveats: When presence/absence was analysed, sequencing depth was taken to be roughly uniform across donors. Reported findings show TCR beta sequences accurately forecast HLA-A and HLA-B alleles in most subjects. The dataset shows that most TCR sequences were rare, while some public TCRs occurred in many donors.

Details on this clone: Antigen unknown.

Germline V gene sequence: CDR1 MNHEY, CDR2 SVGAGI. V gave up 7 bases and J gave up 5 bases, with 8 bases separating them. This CDR3 is 12 amino acids long. PCR used 60 Vbeta primers and 13 Jbeta primers. The method was immunoSEQ multiplex PCR; TCRdb's version includes in-frame clones alone and lacks a portion of them. The data show roughly 160,000 clones, with roughly 80% seen just once and less than 3% held by the top ten. Source material: PBMCs. The receptor was derived from a male donor in good health and CMV-seronegative. This chain joins TRBV6-5 and TRBJ2-2, with a possible D match to TRBD1 (5 bases). The CDR3 sequence: CASTGLTGELFF. In DNA form, the CDR3 reads TGTGCCAGCACAGGGCTGACCGGGGAGCTGTTTTTT.